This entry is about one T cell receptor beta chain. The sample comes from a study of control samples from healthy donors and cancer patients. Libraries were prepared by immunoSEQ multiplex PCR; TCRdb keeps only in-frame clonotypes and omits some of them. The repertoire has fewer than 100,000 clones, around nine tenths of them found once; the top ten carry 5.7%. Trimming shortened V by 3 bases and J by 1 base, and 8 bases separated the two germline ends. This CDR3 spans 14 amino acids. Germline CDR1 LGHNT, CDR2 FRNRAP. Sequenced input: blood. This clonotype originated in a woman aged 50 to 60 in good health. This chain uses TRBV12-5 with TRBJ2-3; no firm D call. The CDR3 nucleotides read TGTGCTAGTGGTTTAACGGGTGGCACAGATACGCAGTATTTT. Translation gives CASGLTGGTDTQYF. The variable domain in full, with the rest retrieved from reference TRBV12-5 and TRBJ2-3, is DARVTQTPRHKVTEMGQEVTMRCQPILGHNTVFWYRQTMMQGLELLAYFRNRAPLDDSGMPKDRFSAEMPDATLATLKIQPSEPRDSAVYFCASGLTGGTDTQYFGPGTRLTVL.